This T cell receptor (beta chain) emerged from a study of graft-versus-host responses after intestinal transplantation. Study-wide background: Recipients were given multivisceral, liver-intestinal, or isolated intestinal transplants. Recipients uniformly received anti-thymocyte globulin induction, followed by tacrolimus and steroids for 3 to 4 years.

Sorted after the reaction were proliferating CFSE-low CD3+CD4+ and CD3+CD8+ responders. Sequenced by immunoSEQ multiplex PCR; TCRdb stores in-frame clones only, minus some. The table records over 20,000 clones, approximately 46% of them present only once. Looked up from germline, CDR1 is SGHRS and CDR2 is YFSETQ. Deletions cut 5 bases from V and 2 bases from J, with 16 bases between. There are 15 residues in the CDR3. This receptor was identified in a human patient who received an intestinal transplant. This chain connects TRBV5-1 to TRBJ2-5; a weak D match, TRBD2 (6 bases). The input for sequencing was alloreactive CD4+ T cells from a mixed lymphocyte reaction culture, taken before intestinal transplant. Subset given: CFSE-low proliferating T cells sorted from roughly six-day pre-transplant mixed lymphocyte reaction (GvH or HvG direction). DNA for the CDR3: TGCGCCAGCAGTGATCCCCCCGGGGGACAAGAGACCCAGTACTTC. Protein product: CASSDPPGGQETQYF. Variable domain in full (rest from reference TRBV5-1 and TRBJ2-5): KAGVTQTPRYLIKTRGQQVTLSCSPISGHRSVSWYQQTPGQGLQFLFEYFSETQRNKGNFPGRFSGRQFSNSRSEMNVSTLELGDSALYLCASSDPPGGQETQYFGPGTRLLVL.